These T cell receptor beta chains were read from a single sample in a study of CD8 T cells in Susac syndrome. TCRdb re-derived calls from the immunoSEQ multiplex PCR reads in MiXCR, one entry per CDR3 protein. The sample has about 400,000 distinct CDR3 sequences, approximately 89% seen once. The sample consisted of CD8+ T cells from PBMCs. These receptor sequences come from a human donor with multiple sclerosis. Both conserved end residues are part of each CDR3.

>TRBV5-4|17
CASSSLSGSEVTYEQYF
>TRBV5-1|14
CASSSYWGPDTQYF
>TRBV4-1|18
CASSPGTGGFNAGYEQYF
>TRBV2|16
CASNIHRDTFTDTQYF
>TRBV19|14
CASSLQEDNYGYTF
>TRBV6-6|15
CASSYGTAETDTQYF
>TRBV6-2/TRBV6-3|16
CASSNLDRGLVDEQFF
>TRBV29-1|13
CSVGRSSDNEQFF
>TRBV29-1|13
CSVESGSSTEAFF
>TRBV10-3|13
CAINEGMNTEAFF
>TRBV19|17
CASSQTSGSSIYNEQFF
>TRBV5-6|13
CASSIGTSQPQHF
>TRBV11-2|15
CASSPYPAEGYEQYF
>TRBV28|14
CASTISGTTDTQYF
>TRBV3-1|16
CASSQVVGAGNTEAFF
>TRBV11-3|19
CASSLEVGLAGGQHRELFF
>TRBV6-4|15
CASSDSAGDTDTQYF
>TRBV9|17
CASSVGNSGRTNGELFF
>TRBV30|10
CAWSATEAFF
>TRBV6-1|15
CASSLDGAGNQPQHF
>TRBV6-1|14
CASSESRGSYEQYF
>TRBV12-3/TRBV12-4|14
CASGRPGTQETQYF
>TRBV27|15
CASSLGGYTNSPLHF
>TRBV6-5|13
CASRQGTGSPLHF
>TRBV7-9|16
CASSPSGTDRVYGYTF
>TRBV11-2|15
CASSLVDRVVSPLHF
>TRBV6-2/TRBV6-3|14
CASRGRNNHTEAFF
>TRBV15|15
CATSRDRGSGNTIYF
>TRBV5-1|16
CASSFAQDGSTDTQYF
>TRBV6-5|13
CASSYGKGTEAFF
>TRBV2|18
CASSLHLSGTGGSQPQHF
>TRBV2|16
CATVTGLSSGANVLTF
>TRBV27|14
CASSFPDGNSPLHF
>TRBV7-8|19
CASSGGLAGGPGVSYEQYF
>TRBV30|12
CACPEGGTEAFF
>TRBV7-9|15
CASSLLAARNNEQFF
>TRBV4-1|15
CASSQDLGGGVEQYF
>TRBV20-1|15
CSAQRGHNSNQPQHF
>TRBV27|13
CASSFSPGGEQYF
>TRBV15|19
CATTPDGIDGSLNTGELFF
>TRBV3-1|14
CASSQPGVNQPQHF
>TRBV4-1|15
CASSPPQGRNSPLHF
>TRBV27|12
CASSPANQPQHF
>TRBV7-9|16
CASSLPEGGGSYEQYF
>TRBV6-6|15
CASSFQGAGNTEAFF
>TRBV5-1|16
CASSGLAGVSYNEQFF
>TRBV20-1|14
CSARSPGQLYEQYF
>TRBV5-4|13
CASSFQGADEQFF
>TRBV7-9|15
CASSSGTKNTGELFF
>TRBV27|14
CASSLAGVYNEQFF
>TRBV7-9|13
CALMGGSTGELFF
>TRBV29-1|15
CSVEDLFAAWGTQYF
>TRBV19|15
CASKDSGGGNTEAFF